The entry below gives a single T cell receptor beta chain sequence along with its context. Its recognized antigen is unknown. No base-level quality is on record; no much larger clone is a single base apart. Every bulk PBMC sample had a fixed 350 ng of DNA loaded. Following the manufacturer instructions, the immunoSEQ TCRb Assay kit was used to amplify TCR beta CDR3 sequences from genomic DNA. The KAPA Library Quantification Kit for Illumina platforms was used to quantify the pooled libraries by qPCR. Pooled libraries were sequenced on an Illumina NextSeq 500, clustered at about 0.55-1.2 pM. The original pipeline was this. TCR data were analyzed with immunoSEQ ANALYZER and the R LymphoSeq package. A rearrangement efficiency score was calculated as productive divided by the sum of productive and non-productive CDR3 sequences. Clonality was measured with the Gini coefficient and diversity with the Renyi index at alpha=1, and both measures were compared pairwise between timepoints within each patient. Clonal relatedness, based on an edit distance of 3, and repertoire similarity, based on the Bhattacharyya coefficient, were both computed in LymphoSeq. To classify response, a linear discriminant analysis based on week-3 changes in clonality and diversity was built using the R MASS and caret packages. The clones in this table, taken by TCRdb from immuneACCESS, are in-frame only. Not every clone is retained; where verified, under half of the shortfall comes from an unresolved V gene, and the cause of the rest is unknown. V and J calls and clone size follow that table, whereas D and trimming were derived from the DNA. The sample yields fewer than 15,000 clones; approximately 90% were counted once. The leading ten clones occupy 0.8% to 1% of the sample.

This specimen comes from a study of blood T cell dynamics during melanoma immunotherapy (dated by TCRdb to the early 2020s). At the level of the whole study: The patients had metastatic melanoma and were given first-line pembrolizumab or nivolumab plus ipilimumab as standard of care in the United Kingdom. To find early correlates of response, the study profiled the peripheral T cell receptor repertoires of patients with metastatic melanoma both before and after one cycle of checkpoint inhibitor therapy. Consecutive patients formed a training cohort, and a further independent group of patients from the same centre was pooled into an external validation set.

What the authors observed across the whole study: A bifurcated reorganization of the PBMC repertoire at W3, with increased clonality or increased diversity, was observed in patients who later achieved disease control, unlike in progressors. The relatively small sample size was acknowledged as something that could potentially limit how far the results can be generalized. Whether the T cell clones driving repertoire changes were melanoma-specific or reflected general immune activation could not be determined in the study.

The meaning of the sample's time point label: week 3, after first cycle of checkpoint inhibitor. Blood samples were collected before treatment (T0) and at week 3 (W3), after the first cycle of checkpoint blockade. Except for a couple of patients with rapid clinical progression, response was assessed 12 weeks after the first infusion by RECIST 1.1; disease control meant complete response, partial response or stable disease. Any patient who had received prior systemic cancer treatment, was on concomitant immunosuppressant therapy or had synchronous other active malignancies was excluded. To track both circulating cells and T cell turnover, TCR beta was sequenced from bulk PBMC as well as from plasma cell-free DNA. Lymphoprep and SepMate tubes were used to isolate PBMC from blood, and red cell lysis was then performed. QIAamp DNA Blood Mini kits were used to extract DNA from PBMC and from sorted T cell subsets.

Sequenced here: blood, sampled from a patient treated with checkpoint blockade. The clonotype originates from a human donor with melanoma.

CDR3 reads: CASSTRSGTQYF. The sequenced DNA is TGTGCCAGCAGCACTCGTTCGGGTACGCAGTATTTT. Here the chain combines TRBV11-3 and TRBJ2-3; the D gene cannot be named for sure. Reading the germline V gene gives CDR1 SGHNT and CDR2 YENEEA. V was cut back by 5 bases and J by 8 bases, leaving a gap of 11 bases between them. The CDR3 contains 12 residues, cysteine and phenylalanine counted. Only CDR3 DNA remains: 36 bases, in frame from the first base.